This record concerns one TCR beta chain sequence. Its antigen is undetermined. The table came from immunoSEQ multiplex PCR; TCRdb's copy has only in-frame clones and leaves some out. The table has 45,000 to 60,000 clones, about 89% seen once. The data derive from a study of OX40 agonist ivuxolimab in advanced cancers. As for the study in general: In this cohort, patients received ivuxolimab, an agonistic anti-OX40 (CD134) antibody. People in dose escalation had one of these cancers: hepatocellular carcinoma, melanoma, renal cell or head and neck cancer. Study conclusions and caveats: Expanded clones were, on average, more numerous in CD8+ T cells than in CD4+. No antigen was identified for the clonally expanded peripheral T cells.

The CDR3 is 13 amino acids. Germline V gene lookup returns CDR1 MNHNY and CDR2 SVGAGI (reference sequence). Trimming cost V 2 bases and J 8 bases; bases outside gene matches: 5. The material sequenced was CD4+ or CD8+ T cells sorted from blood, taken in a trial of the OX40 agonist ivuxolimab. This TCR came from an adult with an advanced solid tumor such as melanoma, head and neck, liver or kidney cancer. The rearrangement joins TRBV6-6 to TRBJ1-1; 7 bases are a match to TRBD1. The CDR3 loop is CASSYPTGKEAFF. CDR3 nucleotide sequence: TGTGCCAGCAGTTACCCGACAGGGAAAGAAGCTTTCTTT.